A single sample gave rise to the 5 T cell receptor beta chains below, sequenced in a study of human T cells and chemical hapten exposure. Regarding time point: pre-sensitization, week 0. The treatment is: therapeutic diphenylcyclopropenone sensitization with weekly scalp DPC. Each CDR3 protein is one row after TCRdb ran MiXCR on the RACE reads. Seen here are more than 80,000 distinct CDR3 sequences, around 12% observed once, and the top ten hold over 1.5%. The sequenced sample was whole blood, obtained in connection with sensitization to the hapten diphenylcyclopropenone (DPC). The origin of the receptors is a woman aged 45-59 years with alopecia areata. Some clones in this sample may be carry-over from other donors' samples.

This clonotype occurred a few times. The chain recombines TRBV6-2 or TRBV6-3 with TRBJ1-5, with D perhaps matching TRBD1 (5 bases). Trimming cost V 7 bases and J 0 bases, with 10 bases left between them. CDR1 is MNHEY and CDR2 is SVGEGT in the germline V gene. This CDR3 has 14 residues. In DNA, the CDR3 is TGTGCCAGCACAGGGTCGAATAGCAATCAGCCCCAGCATTTT. It yields the protein CASTGSNSNQPQHF.

The chain couples TRBV20-1 to TRBJ1-3, with unresolved D. V shed 6 bases and J shed 0 bases, with 15 bases lying between them. This CDR3 comprises 15 residues. Per the germline V gene, CDR1 is DFQATT and CDR2 is SNEGSKA (reference sequence). The CDR3 region is CSAQRRRTSGNTIYF. The CDR3, as DNA: TGCAGTGCCCAACGACGCAGGACCTCTGGAAACACCATATATTTT.

The V and J genes are TRBV12-3 or TRBV12-4 and TRBJ1-5, with unresolved D. The CDR3 contains 12 residues. Trimming took 6 bases from V and 6 from J, leaving 9 bases between them. CDR3 DNA sequence: TGTGCCAGCAGCTACCGGTTTCAGCCCCAGCATTTT. This encodes CASSYRFQPQHF.

This clonotype appeared a few times. This sequence joins TRBV6-5 and TRBJ1-4, with TRBD1 identical over 9 bases. The germline gives CDR1 MNHEY, CDR2 SVGAGI. CDR3 size: 17 residues. With V trimmed by 5 bases and J by 1 base, 8 bases remained unmatched. The CDR3 DNA is TGTGCCAGCAGTCCCATCGACAGGGGGTTAACTAATGAAAAACTGTTTTTT. Encoded protein: CASSPIDRGLTNEKLFF.

The rearrangement links TRBV6-5 to TRBJ2-2, with 8 bases that match TRBD2. Trimming took 0 bases from V and 6 from J; bases not matched to a gene: 6. In germline, CDR1 is MNHEY, CDR2 SVGAGI. The CDR3 runs to 16 residues. The CDR3 loop reads CASSYSIERGPGELFF. CDR3 coding DNA: TGTGCCAGCAGTTACTCGATCGAGCGGGGGCCCGGGGAGCTGTTTTTT.